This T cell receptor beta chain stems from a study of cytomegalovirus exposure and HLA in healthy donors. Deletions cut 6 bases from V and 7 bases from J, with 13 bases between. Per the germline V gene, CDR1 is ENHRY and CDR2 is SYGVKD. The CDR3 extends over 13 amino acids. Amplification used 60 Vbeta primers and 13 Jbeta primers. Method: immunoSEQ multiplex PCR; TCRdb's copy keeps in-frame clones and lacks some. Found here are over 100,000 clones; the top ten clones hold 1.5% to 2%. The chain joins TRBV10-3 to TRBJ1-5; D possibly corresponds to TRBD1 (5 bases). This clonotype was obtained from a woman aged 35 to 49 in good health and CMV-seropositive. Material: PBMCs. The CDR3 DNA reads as TGTGCCATCAGGGGGCTCGATGGCCAGCCCCAGCATTTT. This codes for CAIRGLDGQPQHF.